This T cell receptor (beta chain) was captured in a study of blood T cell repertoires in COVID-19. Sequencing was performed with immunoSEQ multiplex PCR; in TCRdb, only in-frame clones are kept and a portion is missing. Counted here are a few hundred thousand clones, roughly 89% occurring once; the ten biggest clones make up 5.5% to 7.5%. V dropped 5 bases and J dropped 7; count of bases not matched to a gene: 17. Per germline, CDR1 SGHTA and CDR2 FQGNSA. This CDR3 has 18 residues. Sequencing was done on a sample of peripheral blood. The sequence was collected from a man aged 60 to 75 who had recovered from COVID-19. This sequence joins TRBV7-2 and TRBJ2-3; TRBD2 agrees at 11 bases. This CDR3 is CASSGGRTSGPGTHTQYF. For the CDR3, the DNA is TGTGCCAGCAGCGGGGGAAGGACTAGCGGGCCGGGGACACATACGCAGTATTTT.